This T cell receptor beta chain originates from a study of glioma-infiltrating T cells after dendritic cell vaccination (dated by TCRdb to 2015 to 2016). For the wider study: Of the 15 or so glioblastoma patients in the cohort, all drawn from Phase I and II dendritic cell vaccination trials, 9 were newly diagnosed and 6 had recurrent disease. Tumor-infiltrating lymphocyte content was quantified and tumor and blood repertoires were compared in dendritic cell-vaccinated glioblastoma patients by deep sequencing of TCR beta CDR3 regions. Between about 2002 and 2013, the patients were given dendritic cell vaccination pulsed with autologous tumor lysate. Survival after dendritic cell vaccination was correlated with TCR sequencing metrics such as TIL content and the overlap between tumor and blood repertoires. The vaccine was prepared from monocyte-derived dendritic cells that were cultured for around 7 days with IL-4 and GM-CSF and then pulsed overnight with autologous tumor lysate. Each patient got three intradermal injections of the dendritic cell vaccine, spaced at biweekly intervals, in the arm below the axilla.

As for this clone: Its antigen is not yet known. Per-nucleotide qualities are absent, and no much larger clonotype sits a single base away.

The junction carries 16 bases between V and J, which are trimmed by 6 bases and 5 bases respectively. Based on the germline V gene (reference sequence), the CDR1 and CDR2 sequences are WNHNN and SYGVQD. The CDR3 runs 14 residues from the cysteine to the phenylalanine. CDR3 DNA only is kept here, 42 bases in frame from base 1. The intended sense of this specimen's time point label: after dendritic cell vaccination, including at tumor progression/relapse. To be selected, patients needed enough residual fresh-frozen tumor tissue and more than two years of available survival data. None of the glioblastoma patients carried an isocitrate dehydrogenase mutation, although molecular status otherwise varied. PBMC collection took place before vaccination, two weeks after the third vaccination, and at tumor progression if progression occurred. The Qiagen DNeasy Blood extraction Kit was used to extract genomic DNA.

On the study overall, not on this receptor specifically: The three-group TCR overlap response model was characterized as speculative, and prospective validation of the model was stated to be required. After dendritic cell vaccination, a higher estimated pretreatment TIL content predicted longer time to progression and longer overall survival. The cohort was small and heterogeneous, and full blood and tumor sets were available for few patients, with initial-recurrent tumor pairs available for even fewer patients. No direct relationship between TCR clonality and survival was found, suggesting a diverse polyclonal response may matter.

The immunoSEQ assay amplified TCRB CDR3 regions from approximately 1.8 micrograms of genomic DNA, or from all available DNA when less than that amount was available. The multiplex PCR employed 60 forward primers targeting TCR V beta segments and 13 reverse primers targeting J beta segments. To estimate reads per starting template, synthetic control templates were spiked into each sample at limiting dilution. Reads of 87 bp were generated by sequencing on the Illumina HiSeq System. The authors' analysis ran thus. To remove PCR and sequencing errors, closely related sequences were merged with a nearest neighbor algorithm. TCR overlap was measured as the percentage of unique tumor TCR beta sequences also present in the same patient's peripheral blood. The immuneACCESS repertoire file appears here via TCRdb, limited to in-frame rearrangements. These files lack a portion of the clones; in checked studies, under half of the deficit traces to unresolved V genes, and the cause of the others is not known. D and trimming were read from the DNA, whereas the V and J calls and clone size are those reported in that table. In all, the sample holds roughly 56,000 clones, and roughly 84% of those were seen once. About 9% of the sample is held by the ten biggest clonotypes.

The chain is assembled from TRBV10-1 and TRBJ2-5, with a tentative D gene TRBD2 over 5 matching bases. This clonotype was obtained from a human donor with glioblastoma. Here the sequenced sample was blood, taken after dendritic cell vaccination. The DNA sequence is given as TGCGCCAGCAGGAGGTTGGAGGTTCGGGAGACCCAGTACTTC. Its coded protein is CASRRLEVRETQYF.